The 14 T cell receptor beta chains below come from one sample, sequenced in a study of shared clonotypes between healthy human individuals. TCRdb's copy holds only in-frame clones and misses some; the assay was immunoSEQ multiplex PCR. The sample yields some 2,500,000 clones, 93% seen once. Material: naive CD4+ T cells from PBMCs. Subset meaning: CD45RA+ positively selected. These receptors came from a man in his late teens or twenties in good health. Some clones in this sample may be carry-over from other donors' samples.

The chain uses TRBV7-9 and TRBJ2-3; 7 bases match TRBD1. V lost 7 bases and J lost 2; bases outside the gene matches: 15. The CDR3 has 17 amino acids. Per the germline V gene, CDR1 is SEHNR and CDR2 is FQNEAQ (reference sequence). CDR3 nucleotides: TGTGCCAGCAACTTTCCCCGATCCGGGACAGTCACAGATACGCAGTATTTT. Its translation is CASNFPRSGTVTDTQYF.

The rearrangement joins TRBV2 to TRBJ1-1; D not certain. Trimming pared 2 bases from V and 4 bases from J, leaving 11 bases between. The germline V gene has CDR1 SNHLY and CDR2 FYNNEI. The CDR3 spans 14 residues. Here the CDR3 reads CASSEFRTTTEAFF. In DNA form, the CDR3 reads TGTGCCAGCAGTGAATTCAGGACGACCACTGAAGCTTTCTTT.

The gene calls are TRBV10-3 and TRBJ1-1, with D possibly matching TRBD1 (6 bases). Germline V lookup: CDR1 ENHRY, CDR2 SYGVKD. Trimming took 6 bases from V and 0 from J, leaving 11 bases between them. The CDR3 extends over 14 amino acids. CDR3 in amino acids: CAIRGTSLNTEAFF. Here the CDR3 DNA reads TGTGCCATCAGAGGGACAAGTTTGAACACTGAAGCTTTCTTT.

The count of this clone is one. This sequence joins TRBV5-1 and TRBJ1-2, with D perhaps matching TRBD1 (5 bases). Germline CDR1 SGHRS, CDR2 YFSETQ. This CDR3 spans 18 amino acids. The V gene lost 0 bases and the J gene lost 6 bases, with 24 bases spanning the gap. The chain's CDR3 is CASSLDPGTSGRFDGYTF. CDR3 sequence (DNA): TGCGCCAGCAGCTTGGACCCTGGGACTAGCGGGAGGTTCGATGGCTACACCTTC. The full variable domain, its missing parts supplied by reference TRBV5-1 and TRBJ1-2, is KAGVTQTPRYLIKTRGQQVTLSCSPISGHRSVSWYQQTPGQGLQFLFEYFSETQRNKGNFPGRFSGRQFSNSRSEMNVSTLELGDSALYLCASSLDPGTSGRFDGYTFGSGTRLTVV.

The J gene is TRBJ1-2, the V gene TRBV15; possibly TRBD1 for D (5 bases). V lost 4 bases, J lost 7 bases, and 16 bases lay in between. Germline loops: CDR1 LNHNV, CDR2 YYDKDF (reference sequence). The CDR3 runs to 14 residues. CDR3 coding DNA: TGTGCCACCAGCACAGCGACAGTGATAAGTGGCTACACCTTC. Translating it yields CATSTATVISGYTF.

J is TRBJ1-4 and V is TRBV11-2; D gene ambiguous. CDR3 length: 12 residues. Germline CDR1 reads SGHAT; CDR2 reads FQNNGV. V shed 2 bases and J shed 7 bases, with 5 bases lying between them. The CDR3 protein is CASSLIGEKLFF. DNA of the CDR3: TGTGCCAGCAGCTTAATCGGTGAAAAACTGTTTTTT.

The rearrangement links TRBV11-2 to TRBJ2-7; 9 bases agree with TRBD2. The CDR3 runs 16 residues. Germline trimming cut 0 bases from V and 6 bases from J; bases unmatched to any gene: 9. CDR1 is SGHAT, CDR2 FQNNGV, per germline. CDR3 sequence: CASSLEREGRGAEQYF. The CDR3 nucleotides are TGTGCCAGCAGCTTAGAGCGGGAGGGCCGGGGTGCCGAGCAGTACTTC. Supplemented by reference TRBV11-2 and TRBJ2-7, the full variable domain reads EAGVAQSPRYKIIEKRQSVAFWCNPISGHATLYWYQQILGQGPKLLIQFQNNGVVDDSQLPKDRFSAERLKGVDSTLKIQPAKLEDSAVYLCASSLEREGRGAEQYFGPGTRLTVT.

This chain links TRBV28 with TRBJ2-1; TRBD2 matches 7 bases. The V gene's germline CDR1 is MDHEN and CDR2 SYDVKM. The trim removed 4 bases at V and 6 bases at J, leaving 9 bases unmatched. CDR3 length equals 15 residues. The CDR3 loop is CASSSWTRSGNEQFF. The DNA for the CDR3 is TGTGCCAGCAGTTCCTGGACTAGATCGGGCAATGAGCAGTTCTTC.

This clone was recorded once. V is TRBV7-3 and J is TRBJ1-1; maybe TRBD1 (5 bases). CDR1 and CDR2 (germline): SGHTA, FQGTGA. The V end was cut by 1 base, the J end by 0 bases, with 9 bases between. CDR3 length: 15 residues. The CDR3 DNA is TGTGCCAGCAGCTTAATGGGGGTCATGAACACTGAAGCTTTCTTT. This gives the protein CASSLMGVMNTEAFF.

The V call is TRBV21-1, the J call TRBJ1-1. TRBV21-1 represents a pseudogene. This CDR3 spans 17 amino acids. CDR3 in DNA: TGTGCCAGCAGCAAAGAGGATGGGACGGTCATGAACACTGAAGCTTTCTTT. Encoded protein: CASSKEDGTVMNTEAFF.

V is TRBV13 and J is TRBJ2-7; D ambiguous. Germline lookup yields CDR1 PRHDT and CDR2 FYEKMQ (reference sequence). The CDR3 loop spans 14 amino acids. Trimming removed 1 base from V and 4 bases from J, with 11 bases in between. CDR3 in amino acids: CASSLEGYSYEQYF. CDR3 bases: TGTGCCAGCAGCTTAGAAGGGTACTCGTACGAGCAGTACTTC.

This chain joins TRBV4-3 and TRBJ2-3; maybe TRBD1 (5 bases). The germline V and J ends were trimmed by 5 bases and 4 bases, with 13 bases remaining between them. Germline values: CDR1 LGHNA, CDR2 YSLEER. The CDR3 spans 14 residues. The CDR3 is CASSYRQNSDTQYF. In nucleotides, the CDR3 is TGCGCCAGCAGCTACCGACAGAATTCAGATACGCAGTATTTT.

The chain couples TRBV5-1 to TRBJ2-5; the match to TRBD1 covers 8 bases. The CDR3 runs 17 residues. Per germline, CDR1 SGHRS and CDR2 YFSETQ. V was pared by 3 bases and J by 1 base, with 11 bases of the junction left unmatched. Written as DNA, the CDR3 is TGCGCCAGCAGCTCTTACCGGGACAGGCTGCTCCAAGAGACCCAGTACTTC. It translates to CASSSYRDRLLQETQYF.

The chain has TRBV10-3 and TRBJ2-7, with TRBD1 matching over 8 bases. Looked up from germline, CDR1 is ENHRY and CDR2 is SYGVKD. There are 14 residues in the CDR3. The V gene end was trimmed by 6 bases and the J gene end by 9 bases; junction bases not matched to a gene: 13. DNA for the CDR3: TGTGCCATCAGGGGGGGCCAGGGGGCGCCAGGGCAGTACTTC. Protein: CAIRGGQGAPGQYF.